What follows is one T cell receptor (beta chain) and its context. Repertoires were generated with immunoSEQ multiplex PCR, while TCRdb's copy carries only in-frame clones and drops some. The sample records roughly 42,000 clones, roughly 92% being singletons. The V gene end was trimmed by 0 bases and the J gene end by 4 bases; junction bases not matched to a gene: 3. The germline gives CDR1 SGHRS, CDR2 YFSETQ. This CDR3 contains 16 residues. The sample belongs to a study of blood T cell repertoires in COVID-19. Across the study: Acute and convalescent COVID-19 specimens originated in the United States, Italy and Spain. PBMCs, B-cell-depleted T cells, or T cells were the source of the cDNA or gDNA that made up the material.

Seattle cases were enrolled at active infection and followed longitudinally. This sequence joins TRBV5-1 and TRBJ2-3; 12 bases are shared with TRBD1. This TCR was sampled from a man between 45 and 60 years old with COVID-19, enrolled during active disease. The specimen sequenced was peripheral blood. CDR3 residues: CASSLEGTGGADTQYF. Written as DNA, the CDR3 is TGCGCCAGCAGCTTGGAGGGGACAGGGGGCGCAGATACGCAGTATTTT.